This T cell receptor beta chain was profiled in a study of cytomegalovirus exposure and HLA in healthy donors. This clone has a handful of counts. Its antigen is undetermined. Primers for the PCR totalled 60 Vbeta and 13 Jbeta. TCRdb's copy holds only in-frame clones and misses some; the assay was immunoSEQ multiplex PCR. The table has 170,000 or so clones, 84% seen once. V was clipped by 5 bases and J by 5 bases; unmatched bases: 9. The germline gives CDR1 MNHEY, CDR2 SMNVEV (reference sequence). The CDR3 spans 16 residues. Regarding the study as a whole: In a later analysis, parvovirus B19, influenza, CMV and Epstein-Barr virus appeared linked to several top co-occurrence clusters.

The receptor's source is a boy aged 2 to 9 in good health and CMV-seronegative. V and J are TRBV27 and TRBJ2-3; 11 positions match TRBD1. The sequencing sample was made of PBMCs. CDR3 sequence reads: CASSLTDRGLGDTQYF. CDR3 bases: TGTGCCAGCAGTCTAACGGACAGGGGGCTCGGAGATACGCAGTATTTT.